The rows below give T cell receptor beta chains drawn from one sample of a study of CD8 T cells in Susac syndrome. TCRdb reprocessed the immunoSEQ multiplex PCR reads via MiXCR and lists one record per CDR3 protein. The table has 160,000 or so distinct CDR3 sequences, 90% to 95% seen once. The sequenced sample was CD4+ T cells from PBMCs. All receptors come from a human donor in good health. CDR3s include the opening cysteine and the closing phenylalanine or tryptophan.

TRBV2	TRBJ1-2	CASSDWKGVGGYTF
TRBV30	TRBJ2-7	CAWSAGQNYEQYF
TRBV29-1	TRBJ1-1	CSVAENTEAFF
TRBV5-4	TRBJ2-5	CASRVQGAGETQYF
TRBV5-1	TRBJ2-1	CASSLALSINNEQFF
TRBV2	TRBJ1-5	CASSASVGNQPQHF
TRBV7-6	TRBJ2-3	CASSLQGGNTDTQYF
TRBV5-1	TRBJ2-7	CASSLNGDEQYF
TRBV30	TRBJ1-4	CAWSVAATTNEKLFF
TRBV28	TRBJ2-3	CASSSTGQVGDTQYF
TRBV12-3/TRBV12-4	TRBJ1-5	CASSFDTNQPQHF
TRBV11-2	TRBJ1-1	CARKAEAFF
TRBV11-2	TRBJ1-1	CASSLGRGPPEAFF
TRBV19	TRBJ2-5	CASSTLSRAGETQYF
TRBV20-1	TRBJ2-1	CSATVRFAGIGNEQFF
TRBV14	TRBJ1-2	CASSQDPTYGYTF
TRBV3-1	TRBJ2-1	CASSQGGLAGGLGTF
TRBV11-3	TRBJ1-1	CASSLGGTTAEAFF
TRBV5-1	TRBJ1-4	CASSLDGGTTNEKLFF
TRBV2	TRBJ1-4	CASNRRGTEKLFF
TRBV2	TRBJ1-1	CASTGGANTEAFF
TRBV11-2	TRBJ2-5	CASSLGATRTQYF
TRBV12-3/TRBV12-4	TRBJ2-5	CASRGGFSGTQETQYF
TRBV12-3/TRBV12-4	TRBJ2-1	CASSLDRYNEQFF
TRBV5-1	TRBJ2-2	CASSLARGVPANTGELFF
TRBV12-3/TRBV12-4	TRBJ1-5	CASSFHSGQPQHF
TRBV25-1	TRBJ2-3	CASSDFGAGGTDTQYF
TRBV18	TRBJ1-4	CASSPHHPAEKLFF
TRBV9	TRBJ2-7	CASSVGTGGEQYF
TRBV27	TRBJ1-1	CASRGTGAIFGTEAFF
TRBV12-3/TRBV12-4	TRBJ2-7	CASRVLGDSYEQYF
TRBV4-1	TRBJ2-3	CASSPGGVPSTDTQYF
TRBV29-1	TRBJ1-2	CSVDRGLIYGYTF
TRBV19	TRBJ2-3	CASRGMALRFGESDTQYF
TRBV7-2	TRBJ1-1	CASRSGSLNTEAFF
TRBV18	TRBJ1-1	CASTGQMNTEAFF
TRBV5-4	TRBJ1-2	CASSLDPIVQGGYGYTF
TRBV13	TRBJ2-1	CASSLRYEQFF
TRBV19	TRBJ1-6	CASSTPGTANSPLHF
TRBV20-1	TRBJ1-2	CSASDYRRKGYTF
TRBV23-1	TRBJ1-5	CASSQPNRYSNQPQHF
TRBV20-1	TRBJ2-5	CSAKSATASWGTQYF
TRBV3-1	TRBJ1-3	CASSQDWRSGNTIYF
TRBV11-2	TRBJ2-7	CASSLKSSQYF
TRBV20-1	TRBJ2-7	CSATGTLTYEQYF
TRBV11-2	TRBJ2-1	CASSQGQFYNEQFF
TRBV24-1	TRBJ2-7	CATSDPSGEQYF
TRBV5-1	TRBJ1-2	CASSFQGEGPYGYTF
TRBV14	TRBJ1-1	CASSPDGRVINPPEAFF
TRBV19	TRBJ1-2	CASHQGAILSSGYTF
TRBV4-2	TRBJ1-4	CASSQGQGLLREKLFF